The 5 T cell receptor beta chains given below trace back to one sample, sequenced in a study of shared clonotypes between healthy human individuals. Sequenced by immunoSEQ multiplex PCR; TCRdb stores in-frame clones only, minus some. The sample gives some 1.1 million clones, roughly 80% of which show up once; approximately 0.9% is in the top ten. Material for sequencing was memory CD4+ T cells from PBMCs. Noted subset: CD45RA-negative fraction. The source is a man aged 18 to 29 in good health. Some clones in this sample may be carry-over from other donors' samples.

This clone was detected a few times. The chain is built from TRBV18 and TRBJ1-2; no firm D call. This CDR3 comprises 12 residues. Trimming took 3 bases from V and 9 from J, leaving 11 bases between them. CDR1 is KGHSH and CDR2 is LQKENI in the germline V gene. The CDR3 region has the DNA TGTGCCAGCTCACCCGGGTCGGGGAGCTACACCTTC. As protein: CASSPGSGSYTF.

This clone was detected only a few times. CDR3 in amino acids: CASSESVNTEAFF. CDR3 bases: TGTGCCAGCAGTGAATCGGTTAACACTGAAGCTTTCTTT. The chain has TRBV25-1 and TRBJ1-1; D is undetermined. Germline CDR1 reads MGHDK; CDR2 reads SYGVNS. The V end was cut by 1 base, the J end by 2 bases, with 5 bases between. The CDR3 has 13 residues.

This clone was detected once. The chain is built from TRBV2 and TRBJ2-7, with 7 positions matching TRBD2. V lost 8 bases to trimming and J lost 6 bases; unmatched junction nucleotides: 10. The CDR3 runs to 13 residues. Germline loops: CDR1 SNHLY, CDR2 FYNNEI. The CDR3 region has the DNA TGTGCCAGCCTACTGCAGGCTAGCGGCGAGCAGTACTTC. This sequence encodes CASLLQASGEQYF. The full variable domain, its missing parts supplied by reference TRBV2 and TRBJ2-7, is EPEVTQTPSHQVTQMGQEVILRCVPISNHLYFYWYRQILGQKVEFLVSFYNNEISEKSEIFDDQFSVERPDGSNFTLKIRSTKLEDSAMYFCASLLQASGEQYFGPGTRLTVT.

The rearrangement uses TRBV5-6 and TRBJ2-7, with D tentatively TRBD1 (5 bases). Germline V gene data show CDR1 as SGHDT and CDR2 as YYEEEE. Trimming removed 1 base from V and 3 bases from J, with 5 bases in between. The CDR3 length is 12 residues. CDR3 sequence (DNA): TGTGCCAGCAGCTTGACAGGCTACGAGCAGTACTTC. Its translation: CASSLTGYEQYF.

This clone occurred once. This specimen includes other DNA sequences encoding the same CDR3. The V and J genes are TRBV5-1 and TRBJ2-3; TRBD2 aligns across 7 bases. This CDR3 spans 16 amino acids. In germline, CDR1 is SGHRS, CDR2 YFSETQ. Trimming at V came to 0 bases and at J to 0 bases, leaving 4 bases not matched to a gene. The CDR3, as DNA: TGCGCCAGCAGCTTGGGGCTAGCGGATAGCACAGATACGCAGTATTTT. Translation: CASSLGLADSTDTQYF. Drawing the rest from reference TRBV5-1 and TRBJ2-3, the complete variable domain is KAGVTQTPRYLIKTRGQQVTLSCSPISGHRSVSWYQQTPGQGLQFLFEYFSETQRNKGNFPGRFSGRQFSNSRSEMNVSTLELGDSALYLCASSLGLADSTDTQYFGPGTRLTVL.